This TCR beta chain derives from a study of cytotoxic CD8 clonotypes in ibrutinib-treated CLL (dated by TCRdb to the early 2020s). About the study as a whole: The cohort included some 14 treatment-naive and approximately twelve relapsed/refractory patients; 17 to 18 were IGHV unmutated. Responses were partial in around 25 patients and complete in 2; after median about 63 months follow-up, about 14 stayed in remission and some twelve progressed. Response samples were taken after a median of approximately 12 months on treatment, ranging from roughly 6 to 36 months. Samples averaged 255,043 productive templates and approximately 100,000 productive rearrangements. Longitudinal samples were available for about 30% of the 86 trial participants. Cryopreserved peripheral blood mononuclear cells were obtained prior to treatment, at the time of response, and at either disease progression or sustained remission. All remission and progressive disease samples were collected while patients were still receiving ibrutinib.

Each clonotype received, on average, around 9.6x coverage in deep resolution sequencing performed on a MiSeq, where the target depth lay between 1 in 1 million and 1 in 200,000 T cells. The immunoSEQ hsTCRB Kit was used to generate the TCR beta libraries. Processing in the source paper ran as follows. ImmunoSEQ Data Assistant and ImmunoSEQ Analyzer were used for data analysis, and V, D and J genes were assigned according to IMGT definitions. Clonality, which ranges from 0 to 1, was calculated by subtracting the normalized Shannon entropy of productive rearrangement frequencies from one. Only overrepresented clonotypes making up at least 0.05% of each patient's repertoire were included in the public clonotype analysis. Some twelve age-matched healthy donor repertoires from immuneACCESS were used as controls for clonality. TCRdb limited this immuneACCESS table to in-frame rearrangements with V and J called. A share of clones is missing; checked studies link under half to unresolved V genes, and the rest is unexplained. V, J and clone size are taken as reported in that table, and D and trimming were inferred from the DNA itself. The sample table shows fewer than 40,000 clones, and 68% are seen once. The top ten hold approximately 7.6% of the sample.

A word on this clone: Its antigen remains undetermined. The input lacks base qualities; no much larger clone sits a single base away.

V lost 0 bases and J lost 3 bases; the stretch between them is 10 bases long. In the germline V gene, CDR1 corresponds to SGHDT and CDR2 to YYEEEE. From cysteine to phenylalanine, the CDR3 is 15 amino acids long. The CDR3 DNA has 45 bases and is translated from base 1. General conclusions and limits of the study: Baseline clonality was found to be higher than that of age-matched healthy donors and was strongly correlated with circulating CD8+ T-cell counts. Public clonotypes were found to be uncommon and were observed to contract or remain stable during treatment; the increase in clonality was shown to reflect expansion of private clonotypes at ibrutinib response. At ibrutinib response clonality went up, during sustained remission it held steady, and at progression it dropped back toward baseline. Sampling times were not matched between patients in sustained remission and patients whose disease was progressing, and lymph node repertoires were not examined.

The sample's time point label is to be understood as: progressive disease on ibrutinib. For TCR beta library preparation, approximately 2 micrograms of genomic DNA were isolated from cryopreserved PBMCs. High-throughput TCR beta sequencing was performed on longitudinal blood samples from CLL patients receiving ibrutinib monotherapy. The patients took part in an open-label, single-center phase 2 trial of ibrutinib monotherapy. The chain is assembled from TRBV5-6 and TRBJ1-5; the D gene lacks a confident call. The TCR was taken from a human donor with chronic lymphocytic leukemia. Sequencing was performed on PBMCs, taken at disease progression, from a patient treated with ibrutinib. The nucleotide sequence is TGTGCCAGCAGCTTGGCAGGACCGTCCAATCAGCCCCAGCATTTT. It specifies CASSLAGPSNQPQHF.